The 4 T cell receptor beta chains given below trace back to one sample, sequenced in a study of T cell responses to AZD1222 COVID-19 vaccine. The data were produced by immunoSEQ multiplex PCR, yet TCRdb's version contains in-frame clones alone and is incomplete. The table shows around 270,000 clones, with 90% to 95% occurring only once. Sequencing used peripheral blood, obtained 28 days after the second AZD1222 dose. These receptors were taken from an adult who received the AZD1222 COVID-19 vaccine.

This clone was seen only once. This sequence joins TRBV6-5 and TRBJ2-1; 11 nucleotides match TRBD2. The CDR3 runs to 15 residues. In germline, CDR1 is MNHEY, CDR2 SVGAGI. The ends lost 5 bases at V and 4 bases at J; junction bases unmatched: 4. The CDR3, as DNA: TGTGCCAGCAGTAATCTAGCGGGGGGATACAATGAGCAGTTCTTC. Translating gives CASSNLAGGYNEQFF.

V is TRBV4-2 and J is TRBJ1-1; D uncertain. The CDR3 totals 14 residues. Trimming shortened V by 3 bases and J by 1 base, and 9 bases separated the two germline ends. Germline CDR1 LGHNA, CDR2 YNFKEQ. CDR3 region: CASSQGWGNTEAFF. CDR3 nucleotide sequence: TGTGCCAGCAGCCAGGGATGGGGGAACACTGAAGCTTTCTTT.

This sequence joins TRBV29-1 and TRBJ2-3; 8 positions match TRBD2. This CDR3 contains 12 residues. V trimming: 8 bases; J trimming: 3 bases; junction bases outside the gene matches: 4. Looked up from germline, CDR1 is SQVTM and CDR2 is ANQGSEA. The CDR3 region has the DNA TGCAGCTCGGGACTAGTTACAGATACGCAGTATTTT. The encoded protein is CSSGLVTDTQYF.

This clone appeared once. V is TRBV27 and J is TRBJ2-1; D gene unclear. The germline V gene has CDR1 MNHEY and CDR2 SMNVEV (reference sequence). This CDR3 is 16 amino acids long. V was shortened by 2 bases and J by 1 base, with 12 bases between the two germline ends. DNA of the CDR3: TGTGCCAGCAGTTTACCCACAAGGGTGTCCTACAATGAGCAGTTCTTC. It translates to CASSLPTRVSYNEQFF.